The entry below describes one TCR beta chain. Its antigen is still unknown. A read error may be the cause here, since a much bigger clone is one base away. Cells are PBMCs isolated from about 10 ml of fresh blood. TCR beta CDR3 regions were amplified from RNA. First-round RT-PCR of the TCR CDR3 relied on the HTBI primer set. In TCRdb, the multiplex PCR reads were re-called with MiXCR into one record per CDR3 protein. The repertoire consists of hundreds of thousands of distinct CDR3 sequences, with about 20% occurring once and the leading ten covering 45% to 50%. The data belong to a study of T cells in Graves' hyperthyroidism and ophthalmopathy. Study as a whole: Pretreatment peripheral blood was obtained at initial diagnosis. Study results and caveats: Appearing also in blood were most of the thyroid clonotypes expanded above 0.001. Ophthalmopathy was identified by the model a median about 6.4 months ahead of onset.

V lost 0 bases and J lost 8, with 4 bases in between. Per the germline V gene, CDR1 is GTSNPN and CDR2 is SVGIG (reference sequence). This CDR3 is 10 amino acids long. This TCR was sampled from a man aged 40-49 years with Graves' ophthalmopathy. The sequencing input was blood. J is TRBJ1-2 and V is TRBV30; no definite D call. The CDR3 sequence: CAWSVGGYTF. The DNA of the CDR3 is TGTGCCTGGAGTGTGGGGGGCTACACCTTC.